This T cell receptor (beta chain) was observed in a study of CD8 T cells in Susac syndrome. Study summary: There were roughly six sequenced Susac syndrome patients with active disease and eight or nine in remission.

The CDR3 contains 12 residues. Germline values: CDR1 SQVTM, CDR2 ANQGSEA. V dropped 5 bases and J dropped 4 bases, with 11 bases sitting between them. This clonotype was detected once. The authors reverse transcribed 0.5 to 1 ug RNA with random hexamers. The method of amplification for TCR beta CDR3 was immunoSEQ multiplex PCR, covering 54 Vbeta and 13 Jbeta. TCRdb re-called the immunoSEQ multiplex PCR reads with MiXCR, one entry per CDR3 protein. This table has some 150,000 distinct CDR3 sequences, about 95% appearing once. Sequencing of TCR beta, carried out with a high-throughput approach, was applied to CD8+ and CD4+ T cells from the blood. Negative isolation yielded the CD8+ and CD4+ T cells, while FACS enriched the TEMRA cells.

This TCR was recovered from a human donor with Susac syndrome. The V gene is TRBV29-1, the J gene TRBJ1-2, with unresolved D. Sequenced: CD4+ T cells from PBMCs. The DNA of the CDR3 is TGCAGCGTTTCCGCCGGATCCTATGGCTACACCTTC. Translated, it gives CSVSAGSYGYTF.